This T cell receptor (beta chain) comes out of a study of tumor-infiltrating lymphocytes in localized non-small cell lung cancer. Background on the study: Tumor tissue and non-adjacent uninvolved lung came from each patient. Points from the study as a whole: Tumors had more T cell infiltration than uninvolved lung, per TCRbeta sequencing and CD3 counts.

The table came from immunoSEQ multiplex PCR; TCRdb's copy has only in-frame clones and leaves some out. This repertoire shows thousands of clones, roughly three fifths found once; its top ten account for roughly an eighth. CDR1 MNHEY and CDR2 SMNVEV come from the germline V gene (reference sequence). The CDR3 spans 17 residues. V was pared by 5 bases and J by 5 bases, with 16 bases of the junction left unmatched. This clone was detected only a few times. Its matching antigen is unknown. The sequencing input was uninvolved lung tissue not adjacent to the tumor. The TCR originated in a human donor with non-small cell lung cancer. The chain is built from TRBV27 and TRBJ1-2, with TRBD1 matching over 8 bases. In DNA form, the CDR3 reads TGTGCCAGCAGTCCGATCTCGTCCTGGACAGGGAGGTATGGCTACACCTTC. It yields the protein CASSPISSWTGRYGYTF.